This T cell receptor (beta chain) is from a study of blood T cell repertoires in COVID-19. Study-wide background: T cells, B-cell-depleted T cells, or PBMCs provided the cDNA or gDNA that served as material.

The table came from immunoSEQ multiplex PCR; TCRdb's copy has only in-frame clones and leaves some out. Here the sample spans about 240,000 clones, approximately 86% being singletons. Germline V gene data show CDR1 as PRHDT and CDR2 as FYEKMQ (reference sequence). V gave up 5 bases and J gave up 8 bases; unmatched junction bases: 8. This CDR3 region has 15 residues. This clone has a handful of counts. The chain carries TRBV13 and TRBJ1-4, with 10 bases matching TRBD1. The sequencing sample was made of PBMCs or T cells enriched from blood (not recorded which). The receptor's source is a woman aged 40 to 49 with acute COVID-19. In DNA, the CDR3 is TGTGCCAGCAGCGGGACAGGGGTACAAGGAGAAAAACTGTTTTTT. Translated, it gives CASSGTGVQGEKLFF.